This is a list of T cell receptor beta chains from one sample in a study of shared clonotypes between healthy human individuals. Profiled with immunoSEQ multiplex PCR; TCRdb holds only in-frame clones, not every one. Among under 1,100,000 clones listed, 65% to 75% were seen once. Material for sequencing was memory CD4+ T cells sorted from blood. The receptors here all came from a man aged 18 to 30 in good health. Each CDR3 is given with its conserved first and last residue. Each record gives: CDR3 length, D gene, V gene, clone size, J gene, CDR3 protein, CDR3 DNA. D genes are given only for firm matches. Rows may omit the clone size; those that give it use once, few, many or a size class.

15	.	TRBV30	few	TRBJ1-5	CACEGQRGSNQPQHF	TGTGCCTGTGAAGGACAGCGGGGGAGCAATCAGCCCCAGCATTTT
16	.	TRBV7-9	.	TRBJ2-3	CASSLGLAPITDTQYF	TGTGCCAGCAGCTTAGGGTTAGCGCCGATCACAGATACGCAGTATTTT
13	.	TRBV6-1	.	TRBJ1-1	CASRDRLNTEAFF	TGTGCCAGCAGGGACAGATTGAACACTGAAGCTTTCTTT
15	.	TRBV28	.	TRBJ2-7	CASSLPTGSPYEQYF	TGTGCCAGCAGTTTACCAACAGGGTCCCCCTACGAGCAGTACTTC
16	TRBD1	TRBV5-4	.	TRBJ2-2	CASSLVGQGGAGELFF	TGTGCCAGCAGCTTGGTGGGACAGGGAGGCGCCGGGGAGCTGTTTTTT
13	.	TRBV19	.	TRBJ1-2	CASMAGKLYGYTF	TGTGCCAGTATGGCAGGGAAACTCTATGGCTACACCTTC
16	.	TRBV5-1	.	TRBJ2-5	CASSFPGQFVQETQYF	TGCGCCAGCAGCTTCCCTGGACAGTTTGTACAAGAGACCCAGTACTTC
17	TRBD2	TRBV18	.	TRBJ2-1	CASSPRLAGNGYNEQFF	TGTGCCAGCTCACCTAGGCTAGCGGGAAATGGGTACAATGAGCAGTTCTTC
14	.	TRBV6-1	.	TRBJ1-1	CASSPGWVNTEAFF	TGTGCCAGCAGTCCTGGTTGGGTGAACACTGAAGCTTTCTTT
15	.	TRBV6-1	.	TRBJ1-5	CASSPRVEGNQPQHF	TGTGCCAGCAGTCCCAGGGTAGAGGGCAATCAGCCCCAGCATTTT
16	.	TRBV7-2	.	TRBJ1-6	CASSLEAARNHSPLHF	TGTGCCAGCAGCTTGGAGGCAGCCCGAAACCATTCACCCCTCCACTTT
14	TRBD1	TRBV2	.	TRBJ1-2	CASHPGTGPDGYTF	TGTGCCAGTCACCCCGGGACAGGCCCAGATGGCTACACCTTC
15	TRBD2	TRBV5-1	.	TRBJ2-1	CASSWTSGIYNEQFF	TGCGCCAGCAGCTGGACTAGCGGAATCTACAATGAGCAGTTCTTC
11	.	TRBV20-1	.	TRBJ1-2	CSASPGYGYTF	TGCAGTGCTAGCCCCGGGTATGGCTACACCTTC
14	.	TRBV4-1	.	TRBJ2-7	CASRIGGNSYEQYF	TGCGCCAGCAGGATCGGAGGGAACTCCTACGAGCAGTACTTC
15	.	TRBV6-1	few	TRBJ2-7	CASSARDTQSYEQYF	TGTGCCAGCAGTGCCCGGGACACTCAATCCTACGAGCAGTACTTC
16	TRBD2	TRBV7-8	.	TRBJ2-7	CASSLDRLASSYEQYF	TGTGCCAGCAGCTTAGATCGACTAGCGAGTTCCTACGAGCAGTACTTC
13	.	TRBV7-3	few	TRBJ1-1	CASSFSRSAEAFF	TGTGCCAGCAGCTTTAGCAGGTCCGCTGAAGCTTTCTTT
13	.	TRBV5-6	.	TRBJ1-1	CASSLRDNPEAFF	TGTGCCAGCAGCTTGCGGGACAACCCTGAAGCTTTCTTT
14	.	TRBV9	once	TRBJ1-5	CASSVSGDYQPQHF	TGTGCCAGCAGCGTCTCCGGGGACTACCAGCCCCAGCATTTT
16	TRBD2	TRBV5-6	.	TRBJ2-7	CASSIIGLAGAYEQYF	TGTGCCAGCAGCATTATCGGACTAGCGGGAGCCTACGAGCAGTACTTC
13	.	TRBV5-4	.	TRBJ2-1	CASSRTQGHEQFF	TGTGCCAGCAGCCGAACACAGGGCCATGAGCAGTTCTTC
15	TRBD2	TRBV6-5	.	TRBJ2-3	CASGITGGATDTQYF	TGTGCCAGCGGAATAACCGGGGGGGCCACAGATACGCAGTATTTT
14	.	TRBV28	.	TRBJ1-2	CASSLAGNYLGYTF	TGTGCCAGCAGTTTAGCAGGGAACTATTTAGGCTACACCTTC
15	.	TRBV9	many	TRBJ2-2	CASSVGSALTGELFF	TGTGCCAGCAGCGTAGGGTCGGCGTTGACCGGGGAGCTGTTTTTT
12	TRBD1	TRBV2	few	TRBJ1-1	CASTYDRDEAFF	TGTGCCAGCACTTATGACAGGGATGAAGCTTTCTTT
13	.	TRBV5-4	once	TRBJ2-7	CASSWGPSYEQYF	TGTGCCAGCAGCTGGGGTCCGTCCTACGAGCAGTACTTC
14	TRBD2	TRBV10-3	.	TRBJ2-2	CAISAAGVTGELFF	TGTGCCATCAGTGCGGCGGGAGTCACCGGGGAGCTGTTTTTT
14	TRBD2	TRBV5-1	.	TRBJ2-7	CASSLGSAGDEQYF	TGCGCCAGCAGCTTAGGGAGCGCGGGGGACGAGCAGTACTTC
10	TRBD1	TRBV29-1	few	TRBJ2-7	CSVETGERYF	TGCAGCGTTGAAACAGGGGAGCGCTACTTC
15	.	TRBV7-3	once	TRBJ2-2	CASSPHGSNTGELFF	TGTGCCAGCAGCCCCCACGGGTCGAACACCGGGGAGCTGTTTTTT
16	TRBD2	TRBV7-2	.	TRBJ2-1	CASSSRGAGGYNEQFF	TGTGCCAGCAGCTCGCGGGGGGCGGGAGGCTACAATGAGCAGTTCTTC
16	.	TRBV4-1	.	TRBJ1-4	CASSQGEGRANEKLFF	TGCGCCAGCAGCCAAGGAGAGGGCAGGGCTAATGAAAAACTGTTTTTT
14	.	TRBV6-5	.	TRBJ2-6	CASRVLSGANVLTF	TGTGCCAGCCGAGTTCTCTCTGGGGCCAACGTCCTGACTTTC
13	TRBD2	TRBV30	.	TRBJ2-5	CAWGRGMQETQYF	TGTGCCTGGGGGCGGGGGATGCAAGAGACCCAGTACTTC
16	TRBD1	TRBV9	.	TRBJ2-3	CASSASDRAGTDTQYF	TGTGCCAGCAGCGCCTCGGACAGGGCGGGCACAGATACGCAGTATTTT
14	.	TRBV6-6	few	TRBJ1-3	CASSYDSSGNTIYF	TGTGCCAGCAGTTACGATAGCTCTGGAAACACCATATATTTT
12	TRBD2	TRBV10-1	.	TRBJ2-1	CASSESSGRQFF	TGCGCCAGCAGTGAGTCCAGCGGGAGGCAGTTCTTC
14	.	TRBV10-1	.	TRBJ2-3	CASSEEHGTDTQYF	TGCGCCAGCAGTGAGGAGCACGGAACAGATACGCAGTATTTT
15	TRBD2	TRBV6-1	.	TRBJ2-7	CASHKTSGGTREQYF	TGTGCCAGCCACAAGACTAGCGGGGGGACTCGAGAGCAGTACTTC
13	TRBD1	TRBV12-5	.	TRBJ2-2	CVTGTGNTGELFF	TGTGTCACCGGGACAGGGAACACCGGGGAGCTGTTTTTT
14	.	TRBV18	.	TRBJ1-2	CASSPLEGSYGYTF	TGTGCCAGCTCACCACTGGAGGGTTCCTATGGCTACACCTTC
16	TRBD2	TRBV7-9	once	TRBJ2-1	CASSSWTSGGAPYQFF	TGTGCCAGCAGCTCCTGGACTAGCGGGGGGGCTCCATATCAGTTCTTC
16	TRBD1	TRBV28	.	TRBJ2-7	CASSISGTVLSYEQYF	TGTGCCAGCAGTATCTCCGGGACAGTGTTATCCTACGAGCAGTACTTC
13	.	TRBV11-3	.	TRBJ1-5	CASSLGTLQPQHF	TGTGCCAGCAGCTTAGGCACCCTTCAGCCCCAGCATTTT
14	.	TRBV7-6	few	TRBJ1-5	CASSSVDRNQPQHF	TGTGCCAGCAGCTCCGTTGACAGAAATCAGCCCCAGCATTTT
15	.	TRBV7-9	once	TRBJ2-3	CASSSLAGSTDTQYF	TGTGCCAGCAGCTCCCTTGCGGGTAGCACAGATACGCAGTATTTT
15	.	TRBV30	.	TRBJ1-2	CAWSVRARTNYGYTF	TGTGCCTGGAGTGTAAGGGCAAGGACTAACTATGGCTACACCTTC